This entry concerns a single TCR beta chain. Participants were aged about 18 to 89 years from about 25 US areas. This entry belongs to a study of blood T cell repertoires in COVID-19. About the study: In Cohort 3, a recovered donor had either two negative PCRs, clearance, or symptom resolution. COVID-19 samples collected from the United States, Italy and Spain covered acute and convalescent phases. The analysed material was cDNA or gDNA that came from T cells, B-cell-depleted T cells, or PBMCs.

V dropped 3 bases and J dropped 7 bases, with 10 bases sitting between them. The CDR3 extends over 13 amino acids. Data came from immunoSEQ multiplex PCR; TCRdb stores just in-frame clones and leaves some out. The sample contains some 200,000 clones, 70% to 90% of which appear only once. The sequencing input was PBMCs or T cells enriched from blood (not recorded which). This receptor was taken from a woman aged 45-59 years in a cohort exposed to, infected with or recovered from COVID-19 (not recorded which). The chain is built from TRBV12-3 or TRBV12-4 and TRBJ1-3; tentatively, D is TRBD1 (5 bases). The CDR3 is CASSLKGANTIYF. In DNA form, the CDR3 reads TGTGCCAGCAGTTTGAAAGGGGCGAACACCATATATTTT.